This T cell receptor beta chain is drawn from a study of early stage breast cancer tumors. Using immunoSEQ multiplex PCR, the repertoire was profiled, and TCRdb retains in-frame clones only, with some absent. The sample shows 25,000 to 30,000 clones, roughly 80% of them seen only once. The CDR3 is 14 amino acids. This chain uses TRBV21-1 with TRBJ1-2; the D call in the table, TRBD1, was not verified against the DNA. TRBV21-1 is a documented pseudogene. This clonotype was sampled from a person in their sixties or seventies with breast cancer. Material for sequencing was blood. The CDR3 region has the DNA TGTGCCAGCAGCGCAAGGACAGGGCTGAATGGCTACACCTTC. It specifies CASSARTGLNGYTF.